This record concerns one T cell receptor (beta chain) sequence. Its target is unknown. This specimen belongs to a study of cytomegalovirus exposure and HLA in healthy donors. Study observations and caveats: Most TCR sequences were seen very rarely across donors, but some public TCRs occurred in many. The tendency of first-cohort TCR clusters to co-occur in the roughly 130 validation repertoires was the finding of a later analysis. Some TCR beta chains (roughly 160 of them) were listed as cytomegalovirus-associated.

Method: immunoSEQ multiplex PCR; TCRdb's copy keeps in-frame clones and lacks some. Here the sample spans about 92,000 clones, roughly 92% being singletons. The donors were part of the validation cohort of roughly 110 subjects. That cohort was separate from the first cohort, which comprised about 670 subjects. V lost 4 bases, J lost 15 bases, and 16 bases lay in between. The CDR3 has 11 amino acids. The germline gives CDR1 SQVTM, CDR2 ANQGSEA. Sequences were obtained from PBMCs. The TCR sequence derives from a woman aged 25 to 39 in good health and CMV-seropositive. The V and J genes are TRBV29-1 and TRBJ2-1; D perhaps matches TRBD1 (5 bases). The CDR3 loop is CSVGFVQGLFF. The CDR3 bases are TGCAGCGTTGGCTTCGTCCAGGGATTGTTCTTC.